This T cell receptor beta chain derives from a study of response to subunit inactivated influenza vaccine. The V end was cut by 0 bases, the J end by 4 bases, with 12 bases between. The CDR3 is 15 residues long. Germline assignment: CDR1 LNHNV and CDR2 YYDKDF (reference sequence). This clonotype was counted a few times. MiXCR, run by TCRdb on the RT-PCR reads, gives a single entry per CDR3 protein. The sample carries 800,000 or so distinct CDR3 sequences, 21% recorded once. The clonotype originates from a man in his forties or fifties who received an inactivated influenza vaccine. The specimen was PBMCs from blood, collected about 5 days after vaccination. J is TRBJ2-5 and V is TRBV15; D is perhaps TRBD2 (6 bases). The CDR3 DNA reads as TGTGCCACCAGCAGAGATGGGGGGACGGGAGAGACCCAGTACTTC. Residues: CATSRDGGTGETQYF.